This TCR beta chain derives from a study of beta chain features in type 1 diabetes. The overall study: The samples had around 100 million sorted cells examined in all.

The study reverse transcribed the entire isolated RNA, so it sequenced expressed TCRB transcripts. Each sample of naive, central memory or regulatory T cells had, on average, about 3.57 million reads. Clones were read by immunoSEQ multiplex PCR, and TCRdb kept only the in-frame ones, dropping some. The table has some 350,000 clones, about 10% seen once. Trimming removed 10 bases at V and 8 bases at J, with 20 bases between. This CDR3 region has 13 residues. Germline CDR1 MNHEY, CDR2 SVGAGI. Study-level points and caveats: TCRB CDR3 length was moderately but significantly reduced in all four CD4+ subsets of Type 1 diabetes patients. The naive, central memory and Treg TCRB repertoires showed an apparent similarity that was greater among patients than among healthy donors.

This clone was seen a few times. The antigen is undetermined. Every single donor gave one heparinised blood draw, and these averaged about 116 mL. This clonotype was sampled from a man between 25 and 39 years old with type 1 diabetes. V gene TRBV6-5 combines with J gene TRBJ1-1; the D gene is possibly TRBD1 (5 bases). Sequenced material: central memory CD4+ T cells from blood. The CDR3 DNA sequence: TGTGCCATCAGCCCCGGGGGGACCTCCGAAGCTTTCTTT. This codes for CAISPGGTSEAFF.